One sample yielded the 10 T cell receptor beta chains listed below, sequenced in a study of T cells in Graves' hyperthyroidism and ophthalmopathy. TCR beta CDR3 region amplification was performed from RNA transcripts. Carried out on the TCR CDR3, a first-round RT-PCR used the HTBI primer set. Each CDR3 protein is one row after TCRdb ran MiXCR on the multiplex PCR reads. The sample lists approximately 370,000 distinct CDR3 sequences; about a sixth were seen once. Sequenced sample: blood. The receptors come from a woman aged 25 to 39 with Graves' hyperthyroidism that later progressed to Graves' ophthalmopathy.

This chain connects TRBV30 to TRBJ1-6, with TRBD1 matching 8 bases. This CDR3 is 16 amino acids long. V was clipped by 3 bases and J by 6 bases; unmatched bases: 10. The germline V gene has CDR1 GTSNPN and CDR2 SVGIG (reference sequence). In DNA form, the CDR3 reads TGTGCCTGGAGCCTGACAGGGGTATCTCGTAATTCACCCCTCCACTTT. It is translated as CAWSLTGVSRNSPLHF.

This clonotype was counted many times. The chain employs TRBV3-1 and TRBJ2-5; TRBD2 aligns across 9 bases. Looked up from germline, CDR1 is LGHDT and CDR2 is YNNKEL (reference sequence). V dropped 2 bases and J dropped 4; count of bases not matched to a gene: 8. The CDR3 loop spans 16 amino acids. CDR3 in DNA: TGTGCCAGCAGCCAAAGAAGCGGGGGGATTGGAGAGACCCAGTACTTC. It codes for CASSQRSGGIGETQYF.

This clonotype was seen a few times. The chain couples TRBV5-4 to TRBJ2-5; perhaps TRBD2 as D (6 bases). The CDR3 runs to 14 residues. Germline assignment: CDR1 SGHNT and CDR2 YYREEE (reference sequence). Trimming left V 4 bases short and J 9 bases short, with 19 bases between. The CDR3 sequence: CASSAGTALSAQYF. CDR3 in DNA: TGTGCCAGCAGCGCCGGGACTGCGCTATCGGCCCAGTACTTC.

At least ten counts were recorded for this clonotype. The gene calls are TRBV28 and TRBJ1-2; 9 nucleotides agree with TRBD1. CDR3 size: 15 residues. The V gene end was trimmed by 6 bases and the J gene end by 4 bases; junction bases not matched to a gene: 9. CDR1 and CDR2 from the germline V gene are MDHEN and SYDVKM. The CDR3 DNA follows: TGTGCCAGCAGGGGACAGGGCGGCGGGGTCTATGGCTACACCTTC. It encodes CASRGQGGGVYGYTF.

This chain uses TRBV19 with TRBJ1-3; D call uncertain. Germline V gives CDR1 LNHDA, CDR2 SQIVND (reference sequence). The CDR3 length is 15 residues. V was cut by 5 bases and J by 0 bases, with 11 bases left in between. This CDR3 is CASSLILSSGNTIYF. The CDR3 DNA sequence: TGTGCCAGTAGTCTAATACTGAGCTCTGGAAACACCATATATTTT.

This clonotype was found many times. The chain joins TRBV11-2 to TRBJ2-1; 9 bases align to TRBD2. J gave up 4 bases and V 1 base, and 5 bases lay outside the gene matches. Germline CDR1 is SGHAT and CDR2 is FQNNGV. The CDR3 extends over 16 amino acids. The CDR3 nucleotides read TGTGCCAGCAGCTTAGTAGCGGGAGCTTATTACAATGAGCAGTTCTTC. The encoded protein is CASSLVAGAYYNEQFF.

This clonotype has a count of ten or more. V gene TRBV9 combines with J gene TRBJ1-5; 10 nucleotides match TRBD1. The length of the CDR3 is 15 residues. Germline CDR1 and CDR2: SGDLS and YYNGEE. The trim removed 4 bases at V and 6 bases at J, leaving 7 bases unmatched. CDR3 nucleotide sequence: TGTGCCAGCAGCATCGGACAGGGGGAAGGTCAGCCCCAGCATTTT. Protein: CASSIGQGEGQPQHF.

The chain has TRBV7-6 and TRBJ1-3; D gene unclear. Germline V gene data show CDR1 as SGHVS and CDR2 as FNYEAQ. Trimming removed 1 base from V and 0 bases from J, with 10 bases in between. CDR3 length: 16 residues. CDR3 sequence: CASSLGPDPSGNTIYF. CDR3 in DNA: TGTGCCAGCAGCTTAGGGCCCGACCCCTCTGGAAACACCATATATTTT.

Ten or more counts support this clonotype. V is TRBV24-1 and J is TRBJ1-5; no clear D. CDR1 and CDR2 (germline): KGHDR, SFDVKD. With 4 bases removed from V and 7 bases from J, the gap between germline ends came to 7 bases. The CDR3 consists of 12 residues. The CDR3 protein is CATSEGSQPQHF. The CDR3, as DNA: TGTGCCACCAGTGAAGGGAGCCAGCCCCAGCATTTT.

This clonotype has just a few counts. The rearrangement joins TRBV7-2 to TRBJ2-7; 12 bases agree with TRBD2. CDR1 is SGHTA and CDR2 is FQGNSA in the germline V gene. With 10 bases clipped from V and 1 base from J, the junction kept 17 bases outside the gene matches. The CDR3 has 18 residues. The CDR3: CATEGLAGLSLGSYEQYF. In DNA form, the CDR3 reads TGTGCCACCGAGGGACTAGCGGGCCTTTCATTGGGGTCCTACGAGCAGTACTTC.